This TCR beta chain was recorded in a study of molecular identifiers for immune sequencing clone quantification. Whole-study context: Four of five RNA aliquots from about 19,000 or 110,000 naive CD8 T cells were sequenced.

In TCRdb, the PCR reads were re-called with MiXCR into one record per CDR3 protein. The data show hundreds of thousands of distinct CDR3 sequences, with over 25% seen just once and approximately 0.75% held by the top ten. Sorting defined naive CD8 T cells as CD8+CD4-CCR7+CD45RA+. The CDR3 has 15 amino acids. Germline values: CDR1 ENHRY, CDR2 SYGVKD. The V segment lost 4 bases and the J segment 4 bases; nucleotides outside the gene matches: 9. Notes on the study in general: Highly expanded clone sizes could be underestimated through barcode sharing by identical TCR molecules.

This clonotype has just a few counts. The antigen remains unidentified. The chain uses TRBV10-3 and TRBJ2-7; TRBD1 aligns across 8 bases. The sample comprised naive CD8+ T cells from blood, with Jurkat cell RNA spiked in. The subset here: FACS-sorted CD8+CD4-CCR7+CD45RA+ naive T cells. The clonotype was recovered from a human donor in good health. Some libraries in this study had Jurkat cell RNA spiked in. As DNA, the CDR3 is TGTGCCATCAGTGCAATGACAGGGGAGTGGTACGAGCAGTACTTC. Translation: CAISAMTGEWYEQYF.